This T cell receptor (beta chain) was profiled in a study of shared T cell receptors in the human thymus. The repertoire was sequenced with immunoSEQ multiplex PCR; TCRdb's copy has only in-frame clones and lacks some. The sample contains approximately 400,000 clones, more than 85% of which appear only once. This clone was seen more than once but under ten times. Trimming pared 3 bases from V and 6 bases from J, leaving 16 bases between. The CDR3 is 14 amino acids. Germline CDR1 SGHNT, CDR2 YYREEE (reference sequence). The specimen was thymocytes. V usage is TRBV5-4 and J usage is TRBJ2-7; D may be TRBD1 (5 bases). The origin of this receptor is a human donor. CDR3 nucleotides: TGTGCCAGCAGCTCCCAGGGCTCACCTACCGAGCAGTACTTC. It is translated as CASSSQGSPTEQYF.